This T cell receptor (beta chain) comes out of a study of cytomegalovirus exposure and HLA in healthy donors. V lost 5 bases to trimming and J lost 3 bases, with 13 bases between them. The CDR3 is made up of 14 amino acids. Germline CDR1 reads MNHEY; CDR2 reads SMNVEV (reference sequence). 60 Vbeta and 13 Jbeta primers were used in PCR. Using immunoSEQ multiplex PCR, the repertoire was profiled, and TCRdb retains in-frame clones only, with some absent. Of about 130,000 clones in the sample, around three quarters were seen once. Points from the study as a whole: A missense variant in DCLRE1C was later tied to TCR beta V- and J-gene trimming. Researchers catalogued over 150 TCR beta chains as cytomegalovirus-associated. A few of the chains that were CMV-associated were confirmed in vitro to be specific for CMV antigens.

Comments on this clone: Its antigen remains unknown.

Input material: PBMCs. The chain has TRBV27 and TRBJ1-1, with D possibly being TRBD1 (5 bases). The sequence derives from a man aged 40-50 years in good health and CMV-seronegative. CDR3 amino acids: CASSVDRSYTEAFF. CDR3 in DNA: TGTGCCAGCAGTGTCGACAGATCCTACACTGAAGCTTTCTTT.